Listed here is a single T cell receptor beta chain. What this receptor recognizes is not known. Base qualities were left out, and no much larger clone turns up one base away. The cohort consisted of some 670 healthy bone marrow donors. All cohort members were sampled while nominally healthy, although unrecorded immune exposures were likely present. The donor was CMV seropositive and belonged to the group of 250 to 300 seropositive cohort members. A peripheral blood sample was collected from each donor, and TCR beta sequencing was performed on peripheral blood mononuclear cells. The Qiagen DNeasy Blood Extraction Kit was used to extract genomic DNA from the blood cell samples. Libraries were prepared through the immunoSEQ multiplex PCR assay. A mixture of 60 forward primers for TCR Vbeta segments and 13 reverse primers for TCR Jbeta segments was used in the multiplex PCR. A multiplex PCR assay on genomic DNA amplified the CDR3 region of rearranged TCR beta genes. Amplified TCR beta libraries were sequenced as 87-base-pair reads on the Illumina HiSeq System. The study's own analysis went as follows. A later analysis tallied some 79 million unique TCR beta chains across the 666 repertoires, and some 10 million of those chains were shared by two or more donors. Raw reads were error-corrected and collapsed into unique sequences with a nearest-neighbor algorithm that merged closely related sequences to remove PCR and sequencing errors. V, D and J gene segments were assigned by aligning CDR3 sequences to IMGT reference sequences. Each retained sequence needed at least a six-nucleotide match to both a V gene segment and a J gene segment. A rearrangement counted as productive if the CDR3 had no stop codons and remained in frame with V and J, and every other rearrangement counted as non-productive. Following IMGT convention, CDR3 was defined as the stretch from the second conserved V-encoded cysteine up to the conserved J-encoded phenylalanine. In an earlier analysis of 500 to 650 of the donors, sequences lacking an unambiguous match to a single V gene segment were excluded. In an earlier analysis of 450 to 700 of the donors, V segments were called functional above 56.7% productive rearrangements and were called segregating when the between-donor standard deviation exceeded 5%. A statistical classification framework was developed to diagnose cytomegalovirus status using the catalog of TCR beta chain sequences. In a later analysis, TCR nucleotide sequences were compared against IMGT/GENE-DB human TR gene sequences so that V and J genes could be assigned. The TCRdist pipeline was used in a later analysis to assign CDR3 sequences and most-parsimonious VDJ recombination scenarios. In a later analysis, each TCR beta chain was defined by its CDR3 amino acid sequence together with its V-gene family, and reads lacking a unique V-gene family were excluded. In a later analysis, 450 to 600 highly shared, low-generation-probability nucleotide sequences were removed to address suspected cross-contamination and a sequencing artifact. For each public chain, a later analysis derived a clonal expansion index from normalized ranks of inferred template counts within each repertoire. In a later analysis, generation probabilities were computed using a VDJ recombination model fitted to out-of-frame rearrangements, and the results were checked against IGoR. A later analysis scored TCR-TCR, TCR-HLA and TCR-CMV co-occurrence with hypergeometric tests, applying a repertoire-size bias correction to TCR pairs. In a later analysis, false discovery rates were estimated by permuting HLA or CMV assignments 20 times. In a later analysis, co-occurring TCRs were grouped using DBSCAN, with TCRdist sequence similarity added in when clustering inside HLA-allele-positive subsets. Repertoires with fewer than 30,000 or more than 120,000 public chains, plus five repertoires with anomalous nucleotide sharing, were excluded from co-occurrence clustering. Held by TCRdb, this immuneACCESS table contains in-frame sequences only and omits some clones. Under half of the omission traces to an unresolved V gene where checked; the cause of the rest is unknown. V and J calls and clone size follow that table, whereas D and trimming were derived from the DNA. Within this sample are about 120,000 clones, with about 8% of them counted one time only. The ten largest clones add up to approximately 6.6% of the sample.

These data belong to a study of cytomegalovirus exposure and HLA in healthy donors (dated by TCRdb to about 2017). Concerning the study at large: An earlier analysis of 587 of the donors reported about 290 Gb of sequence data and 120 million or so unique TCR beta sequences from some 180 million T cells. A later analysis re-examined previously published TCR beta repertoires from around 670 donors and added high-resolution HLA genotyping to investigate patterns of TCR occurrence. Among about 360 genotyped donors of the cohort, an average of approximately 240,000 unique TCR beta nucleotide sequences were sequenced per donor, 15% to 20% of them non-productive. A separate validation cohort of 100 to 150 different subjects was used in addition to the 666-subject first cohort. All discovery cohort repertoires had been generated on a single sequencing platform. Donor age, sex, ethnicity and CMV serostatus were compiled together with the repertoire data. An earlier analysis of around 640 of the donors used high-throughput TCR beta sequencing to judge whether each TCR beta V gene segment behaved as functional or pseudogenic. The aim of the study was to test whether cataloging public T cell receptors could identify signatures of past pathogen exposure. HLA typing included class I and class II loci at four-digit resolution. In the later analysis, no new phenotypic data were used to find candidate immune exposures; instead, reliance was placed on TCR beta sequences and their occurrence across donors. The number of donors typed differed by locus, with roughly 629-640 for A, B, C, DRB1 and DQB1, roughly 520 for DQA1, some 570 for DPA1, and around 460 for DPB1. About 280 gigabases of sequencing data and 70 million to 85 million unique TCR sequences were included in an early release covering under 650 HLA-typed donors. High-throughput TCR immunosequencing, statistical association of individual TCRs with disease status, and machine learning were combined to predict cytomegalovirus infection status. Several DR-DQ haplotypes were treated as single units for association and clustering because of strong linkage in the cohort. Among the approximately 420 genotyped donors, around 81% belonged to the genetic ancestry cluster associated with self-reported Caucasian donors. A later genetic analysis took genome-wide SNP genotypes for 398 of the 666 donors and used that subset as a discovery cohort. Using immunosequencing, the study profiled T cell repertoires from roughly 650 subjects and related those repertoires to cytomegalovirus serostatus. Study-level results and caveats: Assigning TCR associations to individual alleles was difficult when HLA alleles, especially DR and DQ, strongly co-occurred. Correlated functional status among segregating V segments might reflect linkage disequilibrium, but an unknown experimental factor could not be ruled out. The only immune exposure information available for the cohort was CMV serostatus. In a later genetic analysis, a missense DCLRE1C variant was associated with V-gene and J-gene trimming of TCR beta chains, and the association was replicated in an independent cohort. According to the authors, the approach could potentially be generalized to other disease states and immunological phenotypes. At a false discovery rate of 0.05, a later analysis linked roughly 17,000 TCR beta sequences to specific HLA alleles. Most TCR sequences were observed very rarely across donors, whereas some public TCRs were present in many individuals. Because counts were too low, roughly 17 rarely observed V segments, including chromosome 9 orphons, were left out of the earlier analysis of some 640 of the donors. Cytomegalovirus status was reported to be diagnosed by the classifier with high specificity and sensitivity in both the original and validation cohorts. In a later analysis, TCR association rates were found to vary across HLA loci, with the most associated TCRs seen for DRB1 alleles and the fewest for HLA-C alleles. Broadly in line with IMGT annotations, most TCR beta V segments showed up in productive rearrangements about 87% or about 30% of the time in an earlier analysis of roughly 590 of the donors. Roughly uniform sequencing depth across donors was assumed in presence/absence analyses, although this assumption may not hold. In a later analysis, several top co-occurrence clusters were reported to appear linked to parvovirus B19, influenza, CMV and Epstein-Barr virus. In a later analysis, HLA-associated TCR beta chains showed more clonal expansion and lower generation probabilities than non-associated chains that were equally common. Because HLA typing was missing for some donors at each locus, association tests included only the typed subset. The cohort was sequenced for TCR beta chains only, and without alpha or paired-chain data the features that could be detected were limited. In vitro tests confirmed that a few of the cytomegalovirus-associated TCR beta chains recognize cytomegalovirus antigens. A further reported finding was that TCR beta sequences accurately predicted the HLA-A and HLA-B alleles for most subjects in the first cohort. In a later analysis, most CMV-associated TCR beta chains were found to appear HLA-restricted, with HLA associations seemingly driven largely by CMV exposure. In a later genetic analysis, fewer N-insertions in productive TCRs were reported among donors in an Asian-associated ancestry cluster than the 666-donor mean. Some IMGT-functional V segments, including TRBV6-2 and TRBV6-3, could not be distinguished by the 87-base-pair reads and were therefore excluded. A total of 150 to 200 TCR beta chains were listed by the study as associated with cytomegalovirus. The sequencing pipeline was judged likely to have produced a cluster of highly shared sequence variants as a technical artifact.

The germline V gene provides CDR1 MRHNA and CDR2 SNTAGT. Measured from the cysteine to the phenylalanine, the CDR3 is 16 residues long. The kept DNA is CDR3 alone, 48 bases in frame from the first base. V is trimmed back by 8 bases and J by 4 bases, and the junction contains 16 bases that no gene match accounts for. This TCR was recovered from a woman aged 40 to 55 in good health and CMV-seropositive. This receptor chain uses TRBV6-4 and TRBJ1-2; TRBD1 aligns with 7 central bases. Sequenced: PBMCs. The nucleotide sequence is TGTGCCAGCTCCCGACACCCGGGACAGCAGACCTATGGCTACACCTTC. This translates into CASSRHPGQQTYGYTF.